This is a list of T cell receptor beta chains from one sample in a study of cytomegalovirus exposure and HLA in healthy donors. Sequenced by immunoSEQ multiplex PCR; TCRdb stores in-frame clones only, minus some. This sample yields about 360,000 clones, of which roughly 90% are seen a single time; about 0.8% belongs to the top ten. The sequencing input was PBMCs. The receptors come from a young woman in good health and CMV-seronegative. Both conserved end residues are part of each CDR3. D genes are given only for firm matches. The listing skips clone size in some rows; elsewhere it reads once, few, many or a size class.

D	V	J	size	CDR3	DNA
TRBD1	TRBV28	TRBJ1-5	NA	CASSNPSQGAYQPQHF	TGTGCCAGCAGCAACCCGTCCCAGGGGGCTTATCAGCCCCAGCATTTT
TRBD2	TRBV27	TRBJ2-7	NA	CASSLYAGGAGEQYF	TGTGCCAGCAGTTTATATGCGGGGGGCGCGGGTGAGCAGTACTTC
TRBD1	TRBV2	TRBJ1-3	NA	CASSGTGMSGNTIYF	TGTGCCAGCAGCGGGACAGGGATGTCTGGAAACACCATATATTTT
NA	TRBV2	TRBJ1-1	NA	CASLVGRNTEAFF	TGTGCCAGTCTGGTGGGGAGGAACACTGAAGCTTTCTTT
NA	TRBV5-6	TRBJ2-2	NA	CASSSSSTGELFF	TGTGCCAGCAGCTCGTCTAGCACCGGGGAGCTGTTTTTT
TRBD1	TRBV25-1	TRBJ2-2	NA	CASSEARTGVTGELFF	TGTGCCAGCAGTGAAGCCCGGACAGGGGTCACCGGGGAGCTGTTTTTT
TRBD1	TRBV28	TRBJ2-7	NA	CASSPHRTGFSYEQYF	TGTGCCAGCAGTCCTCATAGGACAGGATTCTCCTACGAGCAGTACTTC
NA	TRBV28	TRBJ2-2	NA	CASSPSEVTGELFF	TGTGCCAGCAGTCCCTCGGAGGTCACCGGGGAGCTGTTTTTT
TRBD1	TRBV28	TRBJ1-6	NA	CASSYGGQGFGSPLHF	TGTGCCAGCAGTTACGGGGGACAGGGCTTCGGATCACCCCTCCACTTT
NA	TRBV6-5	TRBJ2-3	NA	CASSYSDSASADTQYF	TGTGCCAGCAGTTACTCGGACTCGGCATCAGCAGATACGCAGTATTTT
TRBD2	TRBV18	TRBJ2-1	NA	CASSPPGLAGGSSYNEQFF	TGTGCCAGCTCACCACCTGGACTAGCGGGGGGCAGCTCCTACAATGAGCAGTTCTTC
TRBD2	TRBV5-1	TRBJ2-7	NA	CASSLSTSGSGEQYF	TGCGCCAGCAGCTTGAGCACTAGCGGGAGCGGCGAGCAGTACTTC
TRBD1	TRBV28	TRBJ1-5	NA	CASSAMGTGESQPQHF	TGTGCCAGCAGCGCAATGGGGACAGGGGAGAGTCAGCCCCAGCATTTT
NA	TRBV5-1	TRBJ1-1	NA	CASSSHRDGANTEAFF	TGCGCCAGCAGCTCCCACAGGGATGGGGCGAACACTGAAGCTTTCTTT
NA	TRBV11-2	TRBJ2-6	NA	CASSLVRGSGANVLTF	TGTGCCAGCAGCCTCGTCAGGGGTTCTGGGGCCAACGTCCTGACTTTC
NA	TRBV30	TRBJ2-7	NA	CAWSGGGVRYEQYF	TGTGCCTGGAGTGGAGGGGGAGTGAGGTACGAGCAGTACTTC
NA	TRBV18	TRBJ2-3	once	CASSLHEGVSGDTQYF	TGTGCCAGCTCCCTCCACGAGGGGGTTTCGGGGGATACGCAGTATTTT
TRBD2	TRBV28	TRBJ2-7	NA	CASSHSSGRADDEQYF	TGTGCCAGCAGTCACTCTAGCGGGAGGGCCGACGACGAGCAGTACTTC
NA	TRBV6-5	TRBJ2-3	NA	CASSYSLQGTTDTQYF	TGTGCCAGCAGTTACTCTTTACAGGGAACCACAGATACGCAGTATTTT
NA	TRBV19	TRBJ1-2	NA	CASQQVNYGYTF	TGTGCCAGCCAGCAGGTTAACTATGGCTACACCTTC
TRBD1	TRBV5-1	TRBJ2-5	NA	CASSPNPTGANQETQYF	TGCGCCAGCAGCCCCAACCCGACAGGGGCCAACCAAGAGACCCAGTACTTC
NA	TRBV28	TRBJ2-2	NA	CASSLWGRDRTGELFF	TGTGCCAGCAGTTTATGGGGCAGGGATCGCACCGGGGAGCTGTTTTTT
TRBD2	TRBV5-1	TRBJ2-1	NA	CASSEGLAVPPLDEQFF	TGCGCCAGCAGCGAGGGACTAGCGGTCCCACCCCTCGATGAGCAGTTCTTC
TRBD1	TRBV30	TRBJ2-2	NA	CAWSDAFSGTGYTGELFF	TGTGCCTGGAGTGATGCCTTCTCCGGGACAGGGTACACCGGGGAGCTGTTTTTT
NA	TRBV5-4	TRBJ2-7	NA	CASSWRGSSVSSYEQYF	TGTGCCAGCAGCTGGCGGGGCTCTAGCGTGAGCTCCTACGAGCAGTACTTC
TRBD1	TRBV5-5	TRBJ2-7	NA	CASSLASTGSYEQYF	TGTGCCAGCAGCTTGGCGTCGACAGGGTCTTACGAGCAGTACTTC
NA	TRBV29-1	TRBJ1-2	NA	CSVDRDRGYTF	TGCAGCGTTGACAGGGATCGTGGCTACACCTTC
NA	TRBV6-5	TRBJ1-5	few	CASGQPQHF	TGTGCCAGCGGCCAGCCCCAGCATTTT
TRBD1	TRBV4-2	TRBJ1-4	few	CASSLVSTGEKEKLFF	TGTGCCAGCAGCCTGGTTTCGACAGGGGAGAAAGAAAAACTGTTTTTT
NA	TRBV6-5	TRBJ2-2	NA	CASSYSSHTGELFF	TGTGCCAGCAGTTACTCGTCTCACACCGGGGAGCTGTTTTTT
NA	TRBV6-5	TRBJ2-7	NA	CASTDSQNFYEQYF	TGTGCCAGCACGGACAGTCAAAACTTCTACGAGCAGTACTTC
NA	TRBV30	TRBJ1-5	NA	CAWAEGYGNQPQHF	TGTGCCTGGGCGGAGGGTTACGGCAATCAGCCCCAGCATTTT
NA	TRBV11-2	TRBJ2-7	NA	CASSLEVGGSYEQYF	TGTGCCAGCAGCTTAGAGGTAGGGGGATCCTACGAGCAGTACTTC
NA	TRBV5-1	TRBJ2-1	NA	CASSPAATRGSGLYNEQFF	TGCGCCAGCTCCCCAGCGGCGACCAGGGGCTCAGGGCTTTACAATGAGCAGTTCTTC
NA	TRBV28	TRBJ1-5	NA	CASSSPESYSNQPQHF	TGTGCCAGCAGTTCCCCCGAAAGCTATAGCAATCAGCCCCAGCATTTT
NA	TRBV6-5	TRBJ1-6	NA	CASSKTRDSPLHF	TGTGCCAGCAGTAAAACCAGGGATTCACCCCTCCACTTT
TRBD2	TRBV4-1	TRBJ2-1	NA	CASSEGTSGVPLQFF	TGCGCCAGCAGCGAAGGGACTAGCGGGGTCCCCCTTCAGTTCTTC
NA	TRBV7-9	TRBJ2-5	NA	CASSSRVGRLETQYF	TGTGCCAGCAGCTCTAGAGTGGGTCGGTTGGAGACCCAGTACTTC
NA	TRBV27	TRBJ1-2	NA	CASSSRTDGFYGYTF	TGTGCCAGCTCCAGCCGGACTGACGGGTTCTATGGCTACACCTTC
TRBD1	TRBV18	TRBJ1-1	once	CASSPPNVQGQWAFF	TGTGCCAGCTCACCACCTAACGTACAGGGGCAGTGGGCTTTCTTT